The rows below give T cell receptor beta chains drawn from one sample of a study of cytomegalovirus exposure and HLA in healthy donors. Some clones are missing from TCRdb's copy, which holds only in-frame ones; the method was immunoSEQ multiplex PCR. The profile shows under 150,000 clones, 83% of them singletons. Sequencing was carried out using PBMCs. All receptors derive from a girl aged 2 to 10 in good health and CMV-seronegative. CDR3s include the opening cysteine and the closing phenylalanine or tryptophan. A D gene is named only where the DNA matches it firmly. Only some rows state a clone size, as once, few, many or a class for expanded clones.

>TRBJ2-5|-|few|TRBV27
TGTGCCAGCAGTCCCCTCGCCGGACGTGGGGAGCAGTACTTC
CASSPLAGRGEQYF
>TRBJ1-6|-|-|TRBV14
TGTGCCAGCAGCCAAAAAGGGGTCTCCTATAATTCACCCCTCCACTTT
CASSQKGVSYNSPLHF
>TRBJ2-2|TRBD2|-|TRBV27
TGTGCCAGCAGTCCATTACTAGCGGGGGGGCTGATCGGGGAGCTGTTTTTT
CASSPLLAGGLIGELFF
>TRBJ1-4|-|few|TRBV7-2
TGTGCCAGCTGTCGGGGGGGCGGAGATGAAAAACTGTTTTTT
CASCRGGGDEKLFF
>TRBJ1-1|-|-|TRBV7-9
TGTGCCAGCAGCTTAACAGGGAACACTGAAGCTTTCTTT
CASSLTGNTEAFF
>TRBJ2-1|-|-|TRBV6-5
TGTGCCAGCAGTACGAACCAGGGAGAGCAGTTCTTC
CASSTNQGEQFF
>TRBJ2-7|TRBD2|-|TRBV11-2
TGTGCCAGCAGCTTAGGACTAGCGGGAGGGGTTTTAAGCTACGAGCAGTACTTC
CASSLGLAGGVLSYEQYF
>TRBJ1-5|TRBD1|-|TRBV30
TGTGCCTGGACCCGACAGGGGGCGAGCAATCAGCCCCAGCATTTT
CAWTRQGASNQPQHF
>TRBJ2-1|-|few|TRBV6-1
TGTGCCAGCACGTTTGGTAGCGGCCTGAGCAATGAGCAGTTCTTC
CASTFGSGLSNEQFF
>TRBJ2-4|TRBD1|-|TRBV29-1
TGCAGCGTTGAAGAGTGGGACAGGGAAGCCAAAAACATTCAGTACTTC
CSVEEWDREAKNIQYF
>TRBJ1-3|-|-|TRBV2
TGTGCCAGCTTAAGGGGATTCGGAAACACCATATATTTT
CASLRGFGNTIYF
>TRBJ2-7|TRBD1|once|TRBV15
TGTGCCACCAGCGGCGCGACAGGGAACCACGAGCAGTACTTC
CATSGATGNHEQYF
>TRBJ2-1|-|-|TRBV5-5
TGTGCCGGAGGGACTGACAATGAGCAGTTCTTC
CAGGTDNEQFF
>TRBJ2-1|TRBD2|-|TRBV9
TGTGCCAGCAGCCCCCGACTAGCGGGGGGCCTCAATGAGCAGTTCTTC
CASSPRLAGGLNEQFF
>TRBJ1-1|TRBD1|-|TRBV30
TGTGCCTGGGGACAGGGCACTGAAGCTTTCTTT
CAWGQGTEAFF
>TRBJ2-7|TRBD2|-|TRBV6-5
TGTGCCAGCACTCGGACGGGGGGTACCTACGAGCAGTACTTC
CASTRTGGTYEQYF
>TRBJ2-3|TRBD2|-|TRBV9
TGTGCCAGCAGCGTAGGGACTAGCAGGAGCACAGATACGCAGTATTTT
CASSVGTSRSTDTQYF
>TRBJ1-2|-|-|TRBV4-2
TGTGCCAGCAGCCAAGGGGCCGAAAACTATGGCTACACCTTC
CASSQGAENYGYTF
>TRBJ2-7|TRBD2|-|TRBV25-1
TGTGCCAGCAGTGAATTCGGCTCTAGCGGAGGCTCCTACGAGCAGTACTTC
CASSEFGSSGGSYEQYF
>TRBJ1-1|-|-|TRBV28
TGTGCCAGCTCCTGGGGGGGTATGAACACTGAAGCTTTCTTT
CASSWGGMNTEAFF
>TRBJ2-2|TRBD2|-|TRBV29-1
TGCAGCGTTGAATGGCGGGGGGGGATCCGAGGGGAGCTGTTTTTT
CSVEWRGGIRGELFF
>TRBJ1-3|-|-|TRBV5-1
TGCGCCAGCAGCTTAGACAGAAGCTCTGGAAACACCATATATTTT
CASSLDRSSGNTIYF
>TRBJ2-1|TRBD2|-|TRBV27
TGTGCCAGCAGTTTGACTAGCGGGAGTTTGGATGAGCAGTTCTTC
CASSLTSGSLDEQFF
>TRBJ2-3|TRBD2|-|TRBV30
TGTGCCTGGAGTACCCTCTGGACTAGCGGGAGTGGAGATACGCAGTATTTT
CAWSTLWTSGSGDTQYF
>TRBJ1-2|-|-|TRBV19
TGTGCCAGCCGCGGGGAGAGCTACACCTTC
CASRGESYTF
>TRBJ1-4|-|-|TRBV4-1
TGCGCCAGCAGCCAAGATATCAGGGGATCTAATGAAAAACTGTTTTTT
CASSQDIRGSNEKLFF
>TRBJ2-1|TRBD2|few|TRBV6-4
TGTGCCAGCAGTGTCGGACTAGCGGGAGATGAGCAGTTCTTC
CASSVGLAGDEQFF
>TRBJ2-7|-|once|TRBV7-9
TGTGCCAGCAGCCCTGGAGCCTACTCCTACGAGCAGTACTTC
CASSPGAYSYEQYF